This paragraph covers one TCR beta chain sequence. The data were obtained in a study of CD8 T cells in ankylosing spondylitis. The CDR3 sequence is 13 residues long. Germline values: CDR1 SGHDT, CDR2 YYEEEE. The V end lost 0 bases, the J end lost 10 bases, and 12 bases lay between the germline ends. TCRdb reprocessed the 5' RACE reads via MiXCR and lists one record per CDR3 protein. The table records some 140,000 distinct CDR3 sequences, about 6.7% of them present only once. The V gene is TRBV5-6, the J gene TRBJ2-3, with D tentatively TRBD2 (6 bases). The sequenced sample was blood, either unsorted or a sorted T cell fraction (not recorded which). The receptor's source is a female donor with ankylosing spondylitis or in good health (not recorded which). The CDR3 spells CASSLDRPGAQYF. CDR3 DNA: TGTGCCAGCAGCTTGGACCGGCCGGGGGCGCAGTATTTT.